Reported below is one TCR beta chain. V shed 5 bases and J 4 bases; nucleotides not matched to a gene: 8. Germline CDR1 and CDR2: SGHTA and FQGNSA. CDR3 size: 15 residues. The data were obtained in a study of shared clonotypes between healthy human individuals. About the research overall: In total, the donors were a couple of women and a few men aged 18 to 49.

Assay: immunoSEQ multiplex PCR; the TCRdb copy retains only in-frame clones and omits some. The data contain roughly 380,000 clones, around 96% of them singletons. Sequences were obtained from memory CD8+ T cells sorted from blood. Subset here: CD45RO+ cells pooled with CCR7-negative TemRA cells. V is TRBV7-2 and J is TRBJ2-5; 9 bases are a match to TRBD1. The sequence came from a man younger than 40 in good health. CDR3 DNA: TGTGCCAGCAGCATACAGGGGGCGCAAAGAGAGACCCAGTACTTC. Translation: CASSIQGAQRETQYF.